Listed here are 5 T cell receptor beta chains from one sample, sequenced in a study of blood T cell repertoires in COVID-19. The table came from immunoSEQ multiplex PCR; TCRdb's copy has only in-frame clones and leaves some out. The sample shows roughly 500,000 clones, about 85% of them seen only once. Sequences were obtained from PBMCs or T cells enriched from blood (not recorded which). All receptors come from a woman aged 55-70 years who had recovered from COVID-19.

This clone was seen once. The chain couples TRBV2 to TRBJ1-6; 9 bases fit TRBD1. The V gene's germline CDR1 is SNHLY and CDR2 FYNNEI. The CDR3 contains 13 residues. V dropped 7 bases and J dropped 14; count of bases not matched to a gene: 9. The CDR3 coding sequence is TGTGCCAGCACTCGACAGGGGGTTCTTTCCCTCCACTTT. Encoded protein: CASTRQGVLSLHF.

This sequence joins TRBV25-1 and TRBJ1-1, with 7 nucleotides matching TRBD1. The J segment lost 6 bases and the V segment lost 1 base, leaving 8 bases of the junction unmatched. The CDR3 runs 15 residues. Germline CDR1 MGHDK, CDR2 SYGVNS. CDR3 sequence (DNA): TGTGCCAGCAGTGAATTGGGGGACAGCTACTCTGAAGCTTTCTTT. Amino acids: CASSELGDSYSEAFF.

The V call is TRBV7-9, the J call TRBJ2-1; 7 bases agree with TRBD2. CDR3 length: 13 amino acids. CDR1 is SEHNR and CDR2 is FQNEAQ in the germline V gene (reference sequence). The V gene end was trimmed by 3 bases and the J gene end by 10 bases; junction bases not matched to a gene: 6. This CDR3 is CASSFGGSKEQFF. The CDR3 DNA sequence: TGTGCCAGCAGCTTCGGGGGGTCGAAGGAGCAGTTCTTC.

The gene calls are TRBV9 and TRBJ1-2; 9 positions agree with TRBD1. V dropped 0 bases and J dropped 4; count of bases not matched to a gene: 4. There are 15 residues in the CDR3. CDR1 SGDLS and CDR2 YYNGEE come from the germline V gene. The CDR3 DNA reads as TGTGCCAGCAGCGTAGAGGGACAGGGAGTCTATGGCTACACCTTC. It encodes CASSVEGQGVYGYTF.

This clone was seen once. The rearrangement links TRBV4-1 to TRBJ1-4; unclear D gene. CDR1 is MGHRA, CDR2 YSYEKL, per germline. Trimming took off 1 base at V and 7 bases at J, with 7 bases between the two ends. CDR3 size: 13 residues. The CDR3 loop reads CASSQGVSEKLFF. The DNA of the CDR3 is TGCGCCAGCAGCCAAGGCGTTAGTGAAAAACTGTTTTTT.